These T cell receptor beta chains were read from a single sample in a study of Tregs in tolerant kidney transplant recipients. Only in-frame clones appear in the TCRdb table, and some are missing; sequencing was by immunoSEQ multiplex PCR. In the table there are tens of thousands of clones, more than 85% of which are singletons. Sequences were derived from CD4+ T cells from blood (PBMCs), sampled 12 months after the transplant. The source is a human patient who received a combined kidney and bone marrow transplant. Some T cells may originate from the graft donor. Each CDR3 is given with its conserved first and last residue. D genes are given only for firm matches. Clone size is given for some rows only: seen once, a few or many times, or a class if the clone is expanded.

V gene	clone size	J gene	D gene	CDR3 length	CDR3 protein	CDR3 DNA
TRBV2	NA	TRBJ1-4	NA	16	CASSDGRVSTNEKLFF	TGTGCCAGCAGTGACGGCAGGGTGTCAACTAATGAAAAACTGTTTTTT
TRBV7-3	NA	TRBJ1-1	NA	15	CANSLSPGIRAEAFF	TGTGCCAACAGCTTAAGCCCGGGAATAAGAGCTGAAGCTTTCTTT
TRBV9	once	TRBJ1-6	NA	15	CASSGTGSGNSPLHF	TGTGCCAGCAGCGGCACAGGATCGGGCAATTCACCCCTCCACTTT
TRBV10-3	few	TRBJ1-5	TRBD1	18	CAISESRTGFDSNQPQHF	TGTGCCATCAGTGAGAGTAGGACAGGCTTCGATAGCAATCAGCCCCAGCATTTT
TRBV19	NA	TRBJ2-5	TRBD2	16	CASSSLRASGRETQYF	TGTGCCAGTAGTAGTCTAAGGGCTAGCGGGAGGGAGACCCAGTACTTC
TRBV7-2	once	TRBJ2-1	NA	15	CASSLGPGAYNEQFF	TGTGCCAGCAGCTTAGGACCCGGGGCCTACAATGAGCAGTTCTTC
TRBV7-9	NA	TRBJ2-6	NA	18	CASSLVTARPSGANVLTF	TGTGCCAGCAGCTTAGTTACAGCCCGCCCATCTGGGGCCAACGTCCTGACTTTC
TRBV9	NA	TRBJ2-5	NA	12	CASSVHGGTQYF	TGTGCCAGCAGCGTACACGGAGGGACCCAGTACTTC
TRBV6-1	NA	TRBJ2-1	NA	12	CASTREYNEQFF	TGTGCCAGCACTCGGGAATACAATGAGCAGTTCTTC
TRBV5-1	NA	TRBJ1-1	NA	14	CASSLIPAGIEAFF	TGCGCCAGCAGCTTGATTCCAGCAGGTATAGAAGCTTTCTTT
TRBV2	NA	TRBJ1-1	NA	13	CASSGTVNTEAFF	TGTGCCAGCAGTGGGACTGTAAACACTGAAGCTTTCTTT
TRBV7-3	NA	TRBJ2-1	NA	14	CASSPQDRYNEQFF	TGTGCCAGCAGCCCCCAGGATCGATACAATGAGCAGTTCTTC
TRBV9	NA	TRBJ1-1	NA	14	CASSGQVANTEAFF	TGTGCCAGCAGCGGACAGGTTGCGAACACTGAAGCTTTCTTT
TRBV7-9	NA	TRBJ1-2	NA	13	CASSFRDTYGYTF	TGTGCCAGCAGCTTCCGGGACACCTATGGCTACACCTTC
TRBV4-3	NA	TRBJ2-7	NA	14	CASSQERGTYEQYF	TGCGCCAGCAGCCAAGAAAGGGGTACCTACGAGCAGTACTTC
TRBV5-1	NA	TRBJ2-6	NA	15	CASSFSGSGANVLTF	TGCGCCAGCAGCTTTTCGGGCTCTGGGGCCAACGTCCTGACTTTC
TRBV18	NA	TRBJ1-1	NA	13	CASSGGINTEAFF	TGTGCCAGCTCCGGCGGTATTAACACTGAAGCTTTCTTT
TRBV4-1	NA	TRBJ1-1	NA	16	CASSQGAGRAGTEAFF	TGCGCCAGCAGCCAAGGGGCGGGACGGGCGGGGACTGAAGCTTTCTTT
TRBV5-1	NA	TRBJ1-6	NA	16	CASSLELSSYNSPLHF	TGCGCCAGCAGCCTGGAACTGAGCTCCTATAATTCACCCCTCCACTTT
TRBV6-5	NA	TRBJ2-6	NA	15	CASSHRRAGANVLTF	TGTGCCAGCAGTCACCGCAGGGCCGGGGCCAACGTCCTGACTTTC
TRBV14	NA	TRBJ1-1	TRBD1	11	CASSQDRGAFF	TGTGCCAGCAGCCAGGACAGGGGAGCTTTCTTT
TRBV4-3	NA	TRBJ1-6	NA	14	CASSQVTVNSPLHF	TGCGCCAGCAGCCAGGTGACAGTTAATTCACCCCTCCACTTT
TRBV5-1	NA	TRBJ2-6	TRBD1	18	CASSHGTGGSSGANVLTF	TGCGCCAGCAGCCACGGGACAGGGGGCTCCTCTGGGGCCAACGTCCTGACTTTC
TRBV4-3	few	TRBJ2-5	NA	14	CASSQDTGKETQYF	TGCGCCAGCAGCCAAGATACGGGAAAAGAGACCCAGTACTTC
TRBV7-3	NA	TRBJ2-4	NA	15	CASSLFPGAKNIQYF	TGTGCCAGCAGCTTATTCCCCGGGGCCAAAAACATTCAGTACTTC
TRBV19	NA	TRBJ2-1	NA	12	CASSMGATAEFF	TGTGCCAGTAGTATGGGGGCGACGGCTGAGTTCTTC
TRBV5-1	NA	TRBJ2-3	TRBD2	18	CASSSGTSGVRSTDTQYF	TGCGCCAGCAGCTCCGGGACTAGCGGGGTCCGGAGCACAGATACGCAGTATTTT
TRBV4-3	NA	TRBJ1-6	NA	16	CASKFTSPGGNSPLHF	TGCGCCAGCAAATTCACCAGCCCGGGAGGGAATTCACCCCTCCACTTT
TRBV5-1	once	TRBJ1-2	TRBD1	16	CASSSSTGTDVWGYTF	TGCGCCAGCAGCTCTTCAACCGGGACAGACGTCTGGGGCTACACCTTC
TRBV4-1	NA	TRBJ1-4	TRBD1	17	CASSRTGTGTTNEKLFF	TGCGCCAGCAGCCGAACCGGGACAGGGACCACTAATGAAAAACTGTTTTTT
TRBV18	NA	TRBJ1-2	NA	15	CASSPASGLSYGYTF	TGTGCCAGCTCACCAGCCAGCGGACTTAGCTATGGCTACACCTTC
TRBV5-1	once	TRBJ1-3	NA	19	CASSPITLTGPHSGNTIYF	TGCGCCAGCAGCCCGATAACTCTCACAGGGCCCCACAGCGGAAACACCATATATTTT
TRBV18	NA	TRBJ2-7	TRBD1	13	CASSGTGVSEQYF	TGTGCCAGCTCGGGGACAGGGGTAAGCGAGCAGTACTTC
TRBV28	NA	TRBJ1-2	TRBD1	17	CATDSSGQGFKFRGYTF	TGTGCCACCGACTCTAGTGGACAGGGATTTAAGTTTAGGGGCTACACCTTC
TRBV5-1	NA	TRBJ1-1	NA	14	CASSLFSLVHEAFF	TGCGCCAGCAGCTTGTTCAGTCTGGTCCATGAAGCTTTCTTT
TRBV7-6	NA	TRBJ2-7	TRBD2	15	CASSSGLAGANQQYF	TGTGCCAGCAGCTCGGGACTAGCGGGAGCCAATCAGCAGTACTTC
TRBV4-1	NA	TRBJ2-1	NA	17	CASSPRLRAIWSNEQFF	TGCGCCAGCAGCCCACGCTTGAGGGCGATTTGGTCCAATGAGCAGTTCTTC
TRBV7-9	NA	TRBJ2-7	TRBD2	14	CASSLGAGGNEQYF	TGTGCCAGCAGCTTAGGGGCCGGGGGGAACGAGCAGTACTTC
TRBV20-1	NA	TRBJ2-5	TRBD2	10	CSAQAGEQYF	TGCAGTGCTCAAGCGGGGGAGCAGTACTTC
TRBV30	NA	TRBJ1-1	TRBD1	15	CAWSTHRGGWTEAFF	TGTGCCTGGAGTACTCACAGGGGCGGATGGACTGAAGCTTTCTTT
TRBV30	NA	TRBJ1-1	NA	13	CAWSTPGVTEAFF	TGTGCCTGGAGTACCCCGGGGGTCACTGAAGCTTTCTTT
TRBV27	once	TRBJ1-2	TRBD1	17	CASSASRDRGLSYGYTF	TGTGCCAGCAGTGCGTCCCGGGACAGGGGGCTTAGCTATGGCTACACCTTC
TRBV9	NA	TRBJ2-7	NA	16	CASSVGPLPGFYEQYF	TGTGCCAGCAGCGTAGGCCCGCTACCGGGGTTCTACGAGCAGTACTTC
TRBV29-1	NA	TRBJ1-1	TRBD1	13	CSVVRDRDTEAFF	TGCAGCGTGGTCCGGGACAGGGACACTGAAGCTTTCTTT
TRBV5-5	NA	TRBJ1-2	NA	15	CASSLEGHPVYGYTF	TGTGCCAGCAGCTTGGAGGGACACCCTGTCTATGGCTACACCTTC
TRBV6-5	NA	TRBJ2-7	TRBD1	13	CASSWTGAYEQYF	TGTGCCAGCAGTTGGACAGGGGCCTACGAGCAGTACTTC
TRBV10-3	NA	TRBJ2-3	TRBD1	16	CAISESGTGSPDTQYF	TGTGCCATCAGTGAGTCGGGGACAGGGTCCCCAGATACGCAGTATTTT
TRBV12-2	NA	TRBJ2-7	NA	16	CASRLLGRGELYEQYF	TGTGCAAGTCGCCTCCTCGGGCGGGGGGAACTTTACGAGCAGTACTTC
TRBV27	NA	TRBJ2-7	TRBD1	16	CASSLWGTGGSDEQYF	TGTGCCAGCAGCCTATGGGGAACAGGGGGGTCGGACGAGCAGTACTTC
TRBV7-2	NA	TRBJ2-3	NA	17	CASSPPRGGPHTDTQYF	TGTGCCAGCAGCCCCCCTAGAGGAGGGCCCCACACAGATACGCAGTATTTT
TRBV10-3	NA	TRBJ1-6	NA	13	CAISAGLNSPLHF	TGTGCCATCAGTGCAGGTCTTAATTCACCCCTCCACTTT
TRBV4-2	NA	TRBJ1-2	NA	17	CASSRLMLADSDYGYTF	TGTGCCAGCAGCCGGTTAATGCTGGCAGACTCGGACTATGGCTACACCTTC
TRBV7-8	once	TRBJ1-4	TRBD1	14	CASSSTGFREKLFF	TGTGCCAGCAGCTCGACAGGGTTTCGGGAAAAACTGTTTTTT
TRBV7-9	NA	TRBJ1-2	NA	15	CASSLALAGPMENTF	TGTGCCAGCAGCTTAGCGTTGGCAGGGCCTATGGAGAACACCTTC
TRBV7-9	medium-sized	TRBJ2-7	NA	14	CASSLAGVDYEQYF	TGTGCCAGCAGCTTAGCGGGAGTTGACTACGAGCAGTACTTC
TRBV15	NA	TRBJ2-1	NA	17	CATSRDLGTPAPNEQFF	TGTGCCACCAGCAGAGATCTTGGGACACCGGCGCCTAATGAGCAGTTCTTC
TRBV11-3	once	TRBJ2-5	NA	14	CASSLDAGEETQYF	TGTGCCAGCAGCTTAGATGCAGGGGAAGAGACCCAGTACTTC